The 18 T cell receptor beta chains listed next were all sequenced from one sample in a study of CD8+ T cells in alopecia areata. The authors extracted RNA and reverse transcribed it into cDNA as the sequencing template. The protocol was immunoSEQ multiplex PCR, while the TCRdb copy is restricted to in-frame clones and leaves out a portion. The repertoire consists of 150,000 to 200,000 clones, with just under 60% occurring once and the leading ten covering about 15%. This specimen consisted of CD4+ T cells sorted from blood, obtained at week 0. The source is a human donor with alopecia areata.

The J gene is TRBJ1-1, the V gene TRBV19; D call uncertain. Trimming took 5 bases from V and 1 from J, leaving 5 bases between them. The CDR3 runs to 12 residues. Germline loops: CDR1 LNHDA, CDR2 SQIVND (reference sequence). CDR3 DNA: TGTGCCAGTAGTCTAGGGAACACTGAAGCTTTCTTT. It yields the protein CASSLGNTEAFF.

This clone was observed a few times. The chain couples TRBV29-1 to TRBJ1-1; possibly TRBD1 for D (5 bases). The CDR3 has 14 amino acids. Looked up from germline, CDR1 is SQVTM and CDR2 is ANQGSEA. Trimming took off 0 bases at V and 5 bases at J, with 13 bases between the two ends. The CDR3 sequence is CSVEDGTGSTEAFF. The CDR3 DNA reads TGCAGCGTTGAAGATGGAACAGGTTCGACTGAAGCTTTCTTT.

This clone was observed at least ten times. The chain carries TRBV9 and TRBJ1-6, with D maybe TRBD1 (5 bases). In germline, CDR1 is SGDLS, CDR2 YYNGEE. Trimming stripped 5 bases from V and 9 bases from J, with 12 bases between. The CDR3 totals 13 residues. CDR3 residues: CASRGTGSSPLHF. Here the CDR3 DNA reads TGTGCCAGCAGGGGTACAGGAAGTTCACCCCTCCACTTT.

V is TRBV11-2 and J is TRBJ2-5; 9 bases line up with TRBD1. The junction had 11 bases not matched to a gene; V was cut back by 8 bases and J by 4 bases. From germline, CDR1 is SGHAT and CDR2 FQNNGV. The CDR3 consists of 15 residues. As DNA, the CDR3 is TGTGCCAGCGGAAAGACGGGACAGGGAGGAGAGACCCAGTACTTC. Amino acid sequence: CASGKTGQGGETQYF.

Only one count was recorded for this clone. The CDR3 DNA is TGTGCCAGCAGCATTGAGGGTTTACCCCTCCACTTT. This encodes CASSIEGLPLHF. The J gene is TRBJ1-6, the V gene TRBV11-2; D unclear. Deletions cut 5 bases from V and 12 bases from J, with 11 bases between. CDR1 is SGHAT and CDR2 is FQNNGV in the germline V gene. The CDR3 is made up of 12 amino acids. The variable domain in full, completed from reference TRBV11-2 and TRBJ1-6, reads EAGVAQSPRYKIIEKRQSVAFWCNPISGHATLYWYQQILGQGPKLLIQFQNNGVVDDSQLPKDRFSAERLKGVDSTLKIQPAKLEDSAVYLCASSIEGLPLHFGNGTRLTVT.

The rearrangement links TRBV4-2 to TRBJ2-5, with D possibly being TRBD1 or TRBD2 (5 bases each). Germline V gene sequence: CDR1 LGHNA, CDR2 YNFKEQ. This CDR3 spans 14 amino acids. With 1 base removed from V and 4 bases from J, the gap between germline ends came to 10 bases. The CDR3 sequence: CASSQVGTVETQYF. For the CDR3, the DNA is TGTGCCAGCAGCCAAGTCGGGACGGTAGAGACCCAGTACTTC.

V gene TRBV4-2 combines with J gene TRBJ2-2, with D tentatively TRBD1 (5 bases). Germline CDR1 reads LGHNA; CDR2 reads YNFKEQ. The CDR3 has 15 residues. The V end was cut by 1 base, the J end by 5 bases, with 11 bases between. Here the CDR3 DNA reads TGTGCCAGCAGCCAAGCGACAGTTCTAACCGGGGAGCTGTTTTTT. Protein sequence: CASSQATVLTGELFF.

This rearrangement joins TRBV10-1 to TRBJ1-4; D remains unclear. Germline CDR1 and CDR2: WNHNN and SYGVQD (reference sequence). The CDR3 consists of 13 residues. The V end was cut by 2 bases, the J end by 8 bases, with 9 bases between. The CDR3 loop reads CASSENSGEKLFF. The DNA for the CDR3 is TGCGCCAGCAGTGAGAATTCTGGAGAAAAACTGTTTTTT.

This clone was counted a few times. V is TRBV13 and J is TRBJ2-7; 12 nucleotides agree with TRBD1. This CDR3 region has 17 residues. Losses at the gene ends were 5 bases for V and 6 bases for J; bases not matched to a gene: 14. Germline V lookup: CDR1 PRHDT, CDR2 FYEKMQ (reference sequence). The DNA for the CDR3 is TGTGCCAGCAGCCGTCCCGGGACAGGGGGCTGGCCCCTCGAGCAGTACTTC. Translation gives CASSRPGTGGWPLEQYF. The full variable domain, its missing parts supplied by reference TRBV13 and TRBJ2-7, is AAGVIQSPRHLIKEKRETATLKCYPIPRHDTVYWYQQGPGQDPQFLISFYEKMQSDKGSIPDRFSAQQFSDYHSELNMSSLELGDSALYFCASSRPGTGGWPLEQYFGPGTRLTVT.

In its sample, this clone was seen a few times. The chain carries TRBV20-1 and TRBJ2-1; D remains unclear. Per the germline V gene, CDR1 is DFQATT and CDR2 is SNEGSKA (reference sequence). CDR3 size: 8 residues. V lost 4 bases to trimming and J lost 8 bases, with 0 bases between them. The DNA of the CDR3 is TGCAGTGCTAATGAGCAGTTCTTC. It is translated as CSANEQFF.

This clone was detected a few times. V usage is TRBV29-1 and J usage is TRBJ2-3; TRBD2 aligns across 10 bases. The V segment lost 3 bases and the J segment 2 bases; nucleotides outside the gene matches: 11. Germline CDR1 and CDR2: SQVTM and ANQGSEA. The CDR3 covers 17 residues. The CDR3 here is CSVDLAGASSPTDTQYF. DNA of the CDR3: TGCAGCGTTGACCTAGCGGGGGCCTCCTCCCCCACAGATACGCAGTATTTT.

CDR3 nucleotides: TGCAGTGCTAGTGACCTCTACGAGCAGTACTTC. Its translation: CSASDLYEQYF. The chain combines TRBV20-1 with TRBJ2-7, with D unclear. Germline lookup yields CDR1 DFQATT and CDR2 SNEGSKA (reference sequence). The length of the CDR3 is 11 residues. V lost 3 bases and J lost 3, with 6 bases in between.

The chain couples TRBV30 to TRBJ2-5; 11 bases match TRBD2. Germline-derived CDR1 and CDR2 are GTSNPN and SVGIG (reference sequence). V was pared by 2 bases and J by 2 bases, with 4 bases of the junction left unmatched. The CDR3 contains 15 residues. This CDR3 reads CAWSKRLAGQETQYF. The CDR3 nucleotides read TGTGCCTGGAGTAAACGACTAGCGGGGCAAGAGACCCAGTACTTC.

J is TRBJ2-3 and V is TRBV7-2, with 9 bases lining up with TRBD2. J gave up 6 bases and V 3 bases, and 1 base lay outside the gene matches. The CDR3 spans 13 residues. In germline, CDR1 is SGHTA, CDR2 FQGNSA. This CDR3 reads CASSLSGGDTQYF. The DNA for the CDR3 is TGTGCCAGCAGCTTGAGCGGGGGGGATACGCAGTATTTT.

This clone was seen a handful of times. The chain links TRBV5-1 to TRBJ2-3; 13 nucleotides match TRBD2. Germline CDR1 is SGHRS and CDR2 is YFSETQ. This CDR3 spans 17 amino acids. Trimming cost V 0 bases and J 3 bases; bases outside gene matches: 4. CDR3 DNA: TGCGCCAGCAGCTTGGCGGGGACTAGCGGGGTTACAGATACGCAGTATTTT. It yields the protein CASSLAGTSGVTDTQYF.

This clone was seen a handful of times. Other DNA variants within this sample encode the same CDR3. DNA of the CDR3: TGTGCCAGCAGCGTAGTTGCTAGCGGGGGGGCCTCCTACAATGAGCAGTTCTTC. This encodes CASSVVASGGASYNEQFF. The gene calls are TRBV9 and TRBJ2-1; 12 nucleotides align to TRBD2. This CDR3 is built from 18 residues. J gave up 0 bases and V 0 bases, and 4 bases lay outside the gene matches. CDR1 is SGDLS and CDR2 is YYNGEE in the germline V gene.

CDR3 nucleotides: TGCGCCAGCAGCCCCTGGGGGTCGGCAGGGCTTAAGGACATTCAGTACTTC. Residues: CASSPWGSAGLKDIQYF. This chain connects TRBV4-1 to TRBJ2-4; D possibly uses TRBD1 or TRBD2 (5 bases each). CDR1 is MGHRA and CDR2 is YSYEKL in the germline V gene. Trimming took 4 bases from V and 8 from J, leaving 24 bases between them. This CDR3 has 17 residues.

The CDR3 DNA is TGTGCCTGGACTGGGATCGGGCCAGGAGGCTACACCTTC. It is translated as CAWTGIGPGGYTF. The chain has TRBV30 and TRBJ1-2; no clear D gene. Germline assignment: CDR1 GTSNPN and CDR2 SVGIG (reference sequence). This CDR3 has 13 amino acids. V was cut by 4 bases and J by 8 bases, with 17 bases left in between.